These 23 T cell receptor beta chains originate from one sample sequenced in a study of T cell responses to AZD1222 COVID-19 vaccine. The data were produced by immunoSEQ multiplex PCR, yet TCRdb's version contains in-frame clones alone and is incomplete. The repertoire has about 120,000 clones, approximately 90% of them found once; the top ten carry around 4.4%. The specimen comprised peripheral blood, sampled 28 days after the second dose of the MenACWY control vaccine. The receptor set was obtained from an adult who received the MenACWY meningococcal vaccine as a control.

This clone was counted many times. V gene TRBV9 combines with J gene TRBJ1-3; 9 bases map to TRBD1. The V gene's germline CDR1 is SGDLS and CDR2 YYNGEE. The CDR3 sequence is 17 residues long. J gave up 3 bases and V 4 bases, and 11 bases lay outside the gene matches. DNA for the CDR3: TGTGCCAGCAGCACGGGAGGGACAGGGCCACTTGGAAACACCATATATTTT. It translates to CASSTGGTGPLGNTIYF.

V usage is TRBV19 and J usage is TRBJ2-1; 9 positions agree with TRBD2. Germline V gives CDR1 LNHDA, CDR2 SQIVND (reference sequence). J lost 4 bases, V lost 7 bases, and 5 bases had no gene match. The CDR3 has 14 residues. The DNA of the CDR3 is TGTGCCAGTAAGGAGGGACTAGCTTACAATGAGCAGTTCTTC. Its protein is CASKEGLAYNEQFF.

V is TRBV4-3 and J is TRBJ2-2; D is unresolved. The CDR3 has 16 residues. V was clipped by 1 base and J by 6 bases, with 15 bases between them. From germline, CDR1 is LGHNA and CDR2 YSLEER. CDR3 region: CASSQGDNVRAGELFF. CDR3 DNA: TGCGCCAGCAGCCAAGGAGATAACGTTCGGGCCGGGGAGCTGTTTTTT.

The V and J genes are TRBV19 and TRBJ1-2; no firm D call. CDR1 is LNHDA and CDR2 is SQIVND in the germline V gene (reference sequence). Trimming stripped 7 bases from V and 4 bases from J, with 16 bases between. The CDR3 sequence is 14 residues long. CDR3 in amino acids: CASNPGRVSYGYTF. In nucleotides, the CDR3 is TGTGCCAGTAACCCCGGGAGGGTGAGCTATGGCTACACCTTC.

V is TRBV2 and J is TRBJ1-5; TRBD1 matches at 7 bases. This CDR3 has 17 amino acids. J gave up 4 bases and V 5 bases, and 14 bases lay outside the gene matches. The germline V gene encodes CDR1 SNHLY and CDR2 FYNNEI. The CDR3 region has the DNA TGTGCCAGCAGTCACCGGGACAGCCAACCCCGGAATCAGCCCCAGCATTTT. Amino acid sequence: CASSHRDSQPRNQPQHF.

The chain recombines TRBV11-3 with TRBJ2-2, with D perhaps TRBD1 (5 bases). Germline V gene sequence: CDR1 SGHNT, CDR2 YENEEA. The CDR3 spans 15 residues. Trimming removed 6 bases at V and 1 base at J, with 12 bases between. CDR3 nucleotide sequence: TGTGCCAGCAGAGACAGTAACATGAACACCGGGGAGCTGTTTTTT. Translation gives CASRDSNMNTGELFF.

The V gene is TRBV7-2, the J gene TRBJ2-7; 10 nucleotides match TRBD1. The germline gives CDR1 SGHTA, CDR2 FQGNSA. V trimming: 4 bases; J trimming: 6 bases; junction bases outside the gene matches: 3. The CDR3 has 13 amino acids. The CDR3 sequence is CASSSTGGSEQYV. For the CDR3, the DNA is TGTGCCAGCAGCTCGACAGGGGGCAGCGAGCAGTACGTC.

The chain combines TRBV4-1 with TRBJ1-2, with TRBD1 as a possible D gene (6 bases). Trimming left V 2 bases short and J 3 bases short, with 13 bases between. This CDR3 is built from 15 residues. Germline assignment: CDR1 MGHRA and CDR2 YSYEKL. The CDR3 DNA follows: TGCGCCAGCAGCCAACCTACAGGGCCGGACTATGGCTACACCTTC. Translated, it gives CASSQPTGPDYGYTF.

The chain recombines TRBV4-3 with TRBJ1-3; TRBD1 might be the D (5 bases). CDR1 is LGHNA, CDR2 YSLEER, per germline. V lost 6 bases to trimming and J lost 3 bases, with 12 bases between them. There are 14 residues in the CDR3. CDR3 amino acids: CASRPGAGGNTIYF. The DNA for the CDR3 is TGCGCCAGCAGACCTGGGGCAGGTGGAAACACCATATATTTT.

The V call is TRBV28, the J call TRBJ1-1; D might be TRBD1 (5 bases). Germline lookup yields CDR1 MDHEN and CDR2 SYDVKM. The V end lost 3 bases, the J end lost 4 bases, and 12 bases lay between the germline ends. This CDR3 is built from 14 residues. The CDR3 sequence: CASSFKGPFTEAFF. The CDR3 coding sequence is TGTGCCAGCAGTTTTAAGGGACCCTTCACTGAAGCTTTCTTT. Looking up the rest from reference TRBV28 and TRBJ1-1 gives the full variable domain: DVKVTQSSRYLVKRTGEKVFLECVQDMDHENMFWYRQDPGLGLRLIYFSYDVKMKEKGDIPEGYSVSREKKERFSLILESASTNQTSMYLCASSFKGPFTEAFFGQGTRLTVV.

This chain links TRBV6-5 with TRBJ2-5; D might be TRBD1 (5 bases). The length of the CDR3 is 13 residues. Between the trimmed V and J ends, which lost 6 bases and 5 bases, there was a span of 13 bases. Germline loops: CDR1 MNHEY, CDR2 SVGAGI. The CDR3 loop is CASSQGSGETQYF. In nucleotides, the CDR3 is TGTGCCAGCAGCCAGGGATCCGGTGAGACCCAGTACTTC.

The chain uses TRBV5-6 and TRBJ2-6; D is possibly TRBD1 (6 bases). Germline V gene lookup returns CDR1 SGHDT and CDR2 YYEEEE. The CDR3 has 18 amino acids. Trimming removed 0 bases at V and 0 bases at J, with 13 bases between. The CDR3 sequence: CASSLGAGQLSGANVLTF. The CDR3 DNA sequence: TGTGCCAGCAGCTTGGGGGCCGGACAGCTCTCTGGGGCCAACGTCCTGACTTTC.

This chain's CDR3 is CASSYVIGSATDTQYF. The CDR3 DNA is TGTGCCAGCAGTTACGTGATAGGGAGTGCTACAGATACGCAGTATTTT. The V gene is TRBV6-5, the J gene TRBJ2-3; maybe TRBD2 (5 bases). The V gene's germline CDR1 is MNHEY and CDR2 SVGAGI. CDR3 size: 16 residues. V lost 2 bases, J lost 3 bases, and 15 bases lay in between.

CDR3 DNA: TGTGCCAGCTCACTTTCCGTCCCCACAGATACGCAGTATTTT. This gives the protein CASSLSVPTDTQYF. The rearrangement joins TRBV18 to TRBJ2-3; unclear D gene. This CDR3 spans 14 amino acids. The germline V and J ends were trimmed by 4 bases and 2 bases, with 10 bases remaining between them. Germline values: CDR1 KGHSH, CDR2 LQKENI.

This chain joins TRBV27 and TRBJ1-5; TRBD1 agrees at 9 bases. This CDR3 contains 15 residues. Germline CDR1 reads MNHEY; CDR2 reads SMNVEV (reference sequence). With V trimmed by 6 bases and J by 6 bases, 9 bases remained unmatched. As DNA, the CDR3 is TGTGCCAGCAGGGTCGGGACAGGGTTGAGTCAGCCCCAGCATTTT. Amino acid sequence: CASRVGTGLSQPQHF.

V is TRBV20-1 and J is TRBJ2-7, with TRBD2 identical over 7 bases. CDR1 is DFQATT and CDR2 is SNEGSKA in the germline V gene (reference sequence). There are 16 residues in the CDR3. V lost 3 bases to trimming and J lost 3 bases; unmatched junction nucleotides: 14. The CDR3 DNA reads as TGCAGTGCTAGTTTCGCCTCGGCTAGCGGCTTCTACGAGCAGTACTTC. This gives the protein CSASFASASGFYEQYF.

The CDR3 here is CASSLRVPTDTQYF. In DNA, the CDR3 is TGTGCCAGCAGTTTGCGAGTACCCACAGATACGCAGTATTTT. The chain recombines TRBV27 with TRBJ2-3, with D uncertain. The CDR3 runs 14 residues. Germline V lookup: CDR1 MNHEY, CDR2 SMNVEV (reference sequence). Deletions cut 3 bases from V and 2 bases from J, with 9 bases between.

The chain recombines TRBV7-9 with TRBJ1-3; 8 nucleotides match TRBD1. This CDR3 contains 16 residues. V dropped 1 base and J dropped 0; count of bases not matched to a gene: 2. The germline gives CDR1 SEHNR, CDR2 FQNEAQ (reference sequence). Written as DNA, the CDR3 is TGTGCCAGCAGCTTAGGACAGGGGCCCTCTGGAAACACCATATATTTT. This gives the protein CASSLGQGPSGNTIYF. Complete variable domain (other parts from reference TRBV7-9 and TRBJ1-3): DTGVSQNPRHKITKRGQNVTFRCDPISEHNRLYWYRQTLGQGPEFLTYFQNEAQLEKSRLLSDRFSAERPKGSFSTLEIQRTEQGDSAMYLCASSLGQGPSGNTIYFGEGSWLTVV.

This clone has just a few counts. This chain links TRBV4-1 with TRBJ1-4; 8 bases are shared with TRBD1. From germline, CDR1 is MGHRA and CDR2 YSYEKL. The CDR3 is 14 amino acids. The trim removed 5 bases at V and 8 bases at J, leaving 7 bases unmatched. CDR3 loop: CASSLGQGGEKLFF. CDR3 nucleotide sequence: TGCGCCAGCAGCTTAGGACAGGGAGGAGAAAAACTGTTTTTT.

This clone appeared a single time. V is TRBV5-1 and J is TRBJ1-4; D is uncertain. The CDR3 is made up of 14 amino acids. V lost 4 bases, J lost 4 bases, and 11 bases lay in between. Germline V gives CDR1 SGHRS, CDR2 YFSETQ. The CDR3 spells CASSPGKGNEKLFF. The CDR3 nucleotides read TGCGCCAGCAGCCCGGGGAAGGGTAATGAAAAACTGTTTTTT.

This chain's CDR3 is CASSLRTSGYNEQFF. In DNA form, the CDR3 reads TGTGCCAGCAGCTTAAGGACTAGCGGTTACAATGAGCAGTTCTTC. The rearrangement joins TRBV7-8 to TRBJ2-1; 10 bases line up with TRBD2. CDR3 length equals 15 residues. V lost 2 bases and J lost 4; bases outside the gene matches: 2. CDR1 is SGHVS and CDR2 is FQNEAQ in the germline V gene.

The rearrangement uses TRBV7-2 and TRBJ2-1; D is unresolved. CDR1 and CDR2 (germline): SGHTA, FQGNSA. The CDR3 contains 13 residues. Trimming took 5 bases from V and 4 from J, leaving 9 bases between them. The CDR3 sequence is CASSLDTYNEQFF. The DNA of the CDR3 is TGTGCCAGCAGCCTCGACACTTACAATGAGCAGTTCTTC.

This rearrangement joins TRBV18 to TRBJ1-1; no firm D call. V was trimmed by 1 base and J by 0 bases, leaving 6 bases between them. CDR3 size: 14 residues. Looked up from germline, CDR1 is KGHSH and CDR2 is LQKENI. The DNA of the CDR3 is TGTGCCAGCTCACCACTACTACTGAACACTGAAGCTTTCTTT. Amino acids: CASSPLLLNTEAFF.